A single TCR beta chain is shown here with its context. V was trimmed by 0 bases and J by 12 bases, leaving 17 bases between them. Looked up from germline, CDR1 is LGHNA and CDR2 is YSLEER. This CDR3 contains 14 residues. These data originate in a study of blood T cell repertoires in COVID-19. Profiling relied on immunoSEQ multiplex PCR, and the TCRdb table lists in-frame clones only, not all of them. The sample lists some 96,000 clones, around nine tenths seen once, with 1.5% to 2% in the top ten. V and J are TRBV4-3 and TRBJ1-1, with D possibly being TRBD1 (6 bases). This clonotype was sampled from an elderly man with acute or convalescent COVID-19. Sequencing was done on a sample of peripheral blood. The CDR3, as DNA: TGCGCCAGCAGCCAAGACCTAACAGGGCGTGCCCCTTTCTTT. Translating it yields CASSQDLTGRAPFF.